This TCR beta chain was obtained from a study of regulatory T cells in long-lasting Graves disease. For the study at large: Graves' patients, diagnosed recently, had received antithyroid drugs under 3 months. Overall study findings and caveats: Accuracy could have been hurt by small sample size.

Time point given: newly diagnosed GD, antithyroid drugs for less than 3 months. Extracted PBMC RNA gave rise to the TCR library. The CDR3 extends over 13 amino acids. V was clipped by 0 bases and J by 3 bases, with 7 bases between them. CDR1 is GTSNPN, CDR2 SVGIG, per germline (reference sequence). In this sample, this clonotype turned up a few times. Antigen unknown. To make TCR beta libraries, researchers used iRepertoire HTBI primers and Arm-PCR of CDR3 regions. Each CDR3 protein is one row after TCRdb ran MiXCR on the multiplex PCR reads. The sample contains about 540,000 distinct CDR3 sequences, approximately 13% of which appear only once. The same data also went into a second study, on T cells in Graves' hyperthyroidism and ophthalmopathy. That report adds: The model made its ophthalmopathy prediction, and onset followed a median roughly 6.5 months later.

The source is a young man with Graves disease. This chain joins TRBV30 and TRBJ2-3; D uncertain. Sample: peripheral blood mononuclear cells (PBMCs), taken at new diagnosis, from a patient treated with antithyroid drugs. The CDR3 reads CAWSVLVTDTQYF. As DNA, the CDR3 is TGTGCCTGGAGTGTCCTAGTAACAGATACGCAGTATTTT.